These 27 T cell receptor beta chains originate from one sample sequenced in a study of CD8 T cells in ankylosing spondylitis (dated 2017 in TCRdb). The protocol used for the library was 5' RACE. Instrument used: Illumina HiSeq 2500. In-frame beta chains were kept once TCRdb had trimmed the public reads at Q25 with fastp and called clones with MiXCR. Under each unique CDR3 protein, matching rows form one entry showing the most common genes and DNA. This sample holds some 250,000 distinct CDR3 sequences; approximately 9% were observed only once. The top ten clonotypes cover nearly 7% of the sample. Specimen: blood, either unsorted or a sorted T cell fraction (not recorded which). The receptor set was obtained from a male donor with ankylosing spondylitis or in good health (not recorded which).

Many counts were recorded for this clonotype. The rearrangement uses TRBV4-3 and TRBJ1-3, with D hard to call. V lost 0 bases to trimming and J lost 2 bases, with 14 bases between them. In germline, CDR1 is LGHNA, CDR2 YSLEER. The CDR3 runs 17 residues. The CDR3 sequence is CASSQDSPLLAGNTIYF. The CDR3 DNA reads as TGCGCCAGCAGCCAAGATTCCCCGTTACTGGCTGGAAACACCATATATTTT.

V and J are TRBV5-1 and TRBJ2-5; no firm D call. Germline CDR1 SGHRS, CDR2 YFSETQ. This CDR3 spans 13 amino acids. Trimming stripped 2 bases from V and 5 bases from J, with 10 bases between. DNA of the CDR3: TGCGCCAGCAGCTTCGGCACACGGGAGACCCAGTACTTC. Amino acids: CASSFGTRETQYF.

This clonotype was recorded many times. The V and J genes are TRBV11-2 and TRBJ2-3, with TRBD2 as a possible D gene (5 bases). The V end lost 0 bases, the J end lost 4 bases, and 14 bases lay between the germline ends. CDR1 SGHAT and CDR2 FQNNGV come from the germline V gene. The CDR3 covers 16 residues. DNA of the CDR3: TGTGCCAGCAGCTTAGATTGGTCGTTCGGGGCAGATACGCAGTATTTT. Protein: CASSLDWSFGADTQYF.

The chain has TRBV6-2 or TRBV6-3 and TRBJ2-3; 11 nucleotides match TRBD2. This CDR3 is 15 amino acids long. The germline V gene encodes CDR1 MNHEY and CDR2 SVGEGT. J was trimmed by 3 bases and V by 10 bases; bases with no gene match: 9. This CDR3 reads CATETSGRPTDTQYF. CDR3 in DNA: TGTGCCACCGAAACTAGCGGGAGACCTACAGATACGCAGTATTTT.

This clonotype appeared many times. This sequence joins TRBV20-1 and TRBJ2-7; D may correspond to TRBD1 or TRBD2 (5 bases each). Between the trimmed V and J ends, which lost 2 bases and 2 bases, there was a span of 7 bases. The CDR3 spans 12 residues. Germline V CDR1 and CDR2: DFQATT, SNEGSKA (reference sequence). The CDR3 sequence: CSARMGAYEQYF. The CDR3 bases are TGCAGTGCTAGAATGGGGGCCTACGAGCAGTACTTC.

The rearrangement joins TRBV6-1 to TRBJ1-1; D possibly corresponds to TRBD1 (5 bases). CDR3 length: 14 amino acids. Trimming pared 6 bases from V and 0 bases from J, leaving 11 bases between. Germline V gives CDR1 MNHNS, CDR2 SASEGT. The CDR3 loop is CASRSGRMNTEAFF. The CDR3 coding sequence is TGTGCCAGCAGGTCGGGACGGATGAACACTGAAGCTTTCTTT.

This clonotype came up a few times. This chain joins TRBV7-2 and TRBJ1-5, with unresolved D. The germline V gene has CDR1 SGHTA and CDR2 FQGNSA. The V gene lost 5 bases and the J gene lost 2 bases, with 13 bases spanning the gap. The CDR3 contains 15 residues. CDR3 in DNA: TGTGCCAGCAGCCCCCGGGTGGGCGGCAATCAGCCCCAGCATTTT. Encoded protein: CASSPRVGGNQPQHF.

This clonotype appeared a single time. This may be a read error: a much more frequent sequence differs by one nucleotide. The CDR3 is CAISLAQGTSTQYF. CDR3 DNA: TGTGCCATCAGCTTAGCACAGGGAACGTCGACCCAGTACTTC. The chain is built from TRBV7-2 and TRBJ2-5; a possible D gene is TRBD1 (6 bases). CDR1 is SGHTA, CDR2 FQGNSA, per germline. The CDR3 runs to 14 residues.

This clonotype was seen a handful of times. V is TRBV5-5 and J is TRBJ1-1; D gene unclear. Germline V gives CDR1 SGHKS, CDR2 YYEKEE (reference sequence). Trimming removed 2 bases at V and 3 bases at J, with 8 bases between. CDR3 length: 13 residues. The CDR3 protein is CASSLERYTEAFF. DNA for the CDR3: TGTGCCAGCAGCTTAGAACGCTACACTGAAGCTTTCTTT.

This clonotype was observed at least ten times. This rearrangement joins TRBV3-1 to TRBJ2-1; 10 bases map to TRBD2. The CDR3 has 14 residues. V shed 3 bases, J shed 9 bases, and the junction held 5 bases outside the gene matches. CDR1 is LGHDT and CDR2 is YNNKEL in the germline V gene (reference sequence). CDR3 sequence reads: CASSQLAGVVEQFF. The CDR3 bases are TGTGCCAGCAGCCAGCTAGCGGGGGTTGTTGAGCAGTTCTTC.

The V and J genes are TRBV30 and TRBJ2-7, with D possibly TRBD1 on 5 matching bases. CDR3 length equals 14 residues. Trimming cost V 1 base and J 5 bases, with 15 bases left between them. The germline V gene has CDR1 GTSNPN and CDR2 SVGIG (reference sequence). The CDR3 nucleotides read TGTGCCTGGAGTGGGTGGGGCAGGGAAAACGAGCAGTACTTC. Encoded protein: CAWSGWGRENEQYF.

This clonotype was seen repeatedly, ten times or more. The chain has TRBV11-2 and TRBJ2-3; D gene ambiguous. The V end was cut by 0 bases, the J end by 0 bases, with 7 bases between. CDR1 is SGHAT, CDR2 FQNNGV, per germline. This CDR3 has 15 residues. In nucleotides, the CDR3 is TGTGCCAGCAGCTTAGAGTGGGCCAGCACAGATACGCAGTATTTT. It codes for CASSLEWASTDTQYF.

At least ten counts were recorded for this clonotype. The chain uses TRBV20-1 and TRBJ1-4, with D perhaps TRBD1 (5 bases). The ends were cut back, 3 bases at V and 5 bases at J, with 10 bases in the middle. CDR3 length: 13 amino acids. Germline assignment: CDR1 DFQATT and CDR2 SNEGSKA (reference sequence). This CDR3 reads CSASRQQNEKLFF. CDR3 bases: TGCAGTGCTAGTAGACAGCAAAATGAAAAACTGTTTTTT.

This clonotype was counted ten times or more. This chain links TRBV6-5 with TRBJ1-6, with 8 nucleotides matching TRBD1. CDR3 length: 15 residues. V gave up 1 base and J gave up 10 bases; unmatched junction bases: 6. The germline CDR1 and CDR2 sequences are MNHEY and SVGAGI. The CDR3 reads CASSYLDRGESPLHF. The CDR3 region has the DNA TGTGCCAGCAGTTACTTAGACAGGGGAGAATCACCCCTCCACTTT.

This clonotype occurred many times. The DNA for the CDR3 is TGTGCCAGCAGCTCCTCCGGACAGGTCTATGGCTACACCTTC. Translating it yields CASSSSGQVYGYTF. This chain connects TRBV5-6 to TRBJ1-2; the match to TRBD1 covers 7 bases. Germline V gene data show CDR1 as SGHDT and CDR2 as YYEEEE. J was trimmed by 4 bases and V by 3 bases; bases with no gene match: 6. The CDR3 extends over 14 amino acids.

Ten or more counts support this clonotype. The rearrangement links TRBV20-1 to TRBJ1-2; D remains unclear. Trimming pared 5 bases from V and 8 bases from J, leaving 12 bases between. Germline V gene sequence: CDR1 DFQATT, CDR2 SNEGSKA (reference sequence). This CDR3 region has 11 residues. The CDR3 DNA is TGCAGTGCTCCTTTCAAGGGAGGCTACACCTTC. Translating it yields CSAPFKGGYTF.

There are many counts of this clonotype. Written as DNA, the CDR3 is TGCAGTGCCCCGGGACTAGCGGGAGTAGGAGATACGCAGTATTTT. Amino acid sequence: CSAPGLAGVGDTQYF. The chain employs TRBV20-1 and TRBJ2-3, with 14 positions matching TRBD2. The CDR3 is 15 residues long. In germline, CDR1 is DFQATT, CDR2 SNEGSKA (reference sequence). V lost 6 bases and J lost 5; bases outside the gene matches: 7.

V and J are TRBV11-2 and TRBJ2-1; a possible D gene is TRBD2 (5 bases). The CDR3 runs 16 residues. Trimming shortened V by 2 bases and J by 5 bases, and 16 bases separated the two germline ends. From germline, CDR1 is SGHAT and CDR2 FQNNGV. The CDR3 reads CASSLLRGRIHNEQFF. CDR3 DNA: TGTGCCAGCAGCTTATTGAGAGGGAGAATCCACAATGAGCAGTTCTTC. Full variable domain (outside the CDR3, taken from reference TRBV11-2 and TRBJ2-1): EAGVAQSPRYKIIEKRQSVAFWCNPISGHATLYWYQQILGQGPKLLIQFQNNGVVDDSQLPKDRFSAERLKGVDSTLKIQPAKLEDSAVYLCASSLLRGRIHNEQFFGPGTRLTVL.

The J gene is TRBJ1-1, the V gene TRBV12-3 or TRBV12-4; D is ambiguous. V gave up 2 bases and J gave up 9 bases, with 7 bases separating them. This CDR3 spans 11 amino acids. In nucleotides, the CDR3 is TGTGCCAGCAGTTTACGGCGTCAAGCTTTCTTT. Protein sequence: CASSLRRQAFF.

This clonotype has ten or more counts. This chain uses TRBV10-3 with TRBJ1-5, with TRBD1 matching 7 bases. In germline, CDR1 is ENHRY, CDR2 SYGVKD. This CDR3 region has 17 residues. Trimming cost V 0 bases and J 4 bases; bases outside gene matches: 9. The chain's CDR3 is CAISESVFGTENQPQHF. CDR3 nucleotide sequence: TGTGCCATCAGTGAGTCGGTTTTTGGGACAGAAAATCAGCCCCAGCATTTT.

This chain uses TRBV10-3 with TRBJ1-6; D is possibly TRBD1 (5 bases). CDR1 and CDR2 from the germline V gene are ENHRY and SYGVKD. V shed 6 bases and J shed 9 bases, with 15 bases lying between them. The CDR3 consists of 14 residues. The DNA of the CDR3 is TGTGCCATCAGGCTGACAGAGTCGTCTTCACCCCTCCACTTT. The encoded protein is CAIRLTESSSPLHF.

The table lists this clonotype with many counts. The V and J genes are TRBV11-2 and TRBJ2-1; 14 bases are shared with TRBD2. The CDR3 runs to 19 residues. Trimming took 5 bases from V and 0 from J; bases not matched to a gene: 9. The germline V gene encodes CDR1 SGHAT and CDR2 FQNNGV. The CDR3 protein is CASSGGLAGGTSSYNEQFF. For the CDR3, the DNA is TGTGCCAGCAGCGGAGGACTAGCGGGAGGTACTAGCTCCTACAATGAGCAGTTCTTC.

Only a few counts were recorded for this clonotype. The chain uses TRBV5-1 and TRBJ2-6; D is unclear. This CDR3 comprises 13 residues. Trimming removed 5 bases at V and 2 bases at J, with 5 bases between. Germline CDR1 is SGHRS and CDR2 is YFSETQ. The CDR3 region is CASRATGANVLTF. The CDR3 bases are TGCGCCAGCAGGGCAACTGGGGCCAACGTCCTGACTTTC.

This clonotype was observed at least ten times. The rearrangement uses TRBV12-3 or TRBV12-4 and TRBJ1-1; D gene uncertain. The CDR3 is 15 residues long. Trimming stripped 2 bases from V and 0 bases from J, with 10 bases between. The DNA of the CDR3 is TGTGCCAGCAGTTTAATCGGGAATTTGAACACTGAAGCTTTCTTT. The encoded protein is CASSLIGNLNTEAFF.

This clonotype was counted ten times or more. The chain couples TRBV2 to TRBJ2-3, with D possibly TRBD1 on 5 matching bases. Germline V CDR1 and CDR2: SNHLY, FYNNEI. The CDR3 runs 16 residues. The V gene lost 6 bases and the J gene lost 4 bases, with 20 bases spanning the gap. This CDR3 is CASSQSGLVTSDTQYF. In nucleotides, the CDR3 is TGTGCCAGCAGCCAATCAGGGTTGGTCACTTCAGATACGCAGTATTTT.

Many counts were recorded for this clonotype. V and J are TRBV7-2 and TRBJ2-3, with 8 positions matching TRBD2. In germline, CDR1 is SGHTA, CDR2 FQGNSA. This CDR3 spans 16 amino acids. V was clipped by 1 base and J by 3 bases; unmatched bases: 6. In DNA, the CDR3 is TGTGCCAGCAGCTTAGTGCCAGCGGGAGCGACAGATACGCAGTATTTT. The encoded protein is CASSLVPAGATDTQYF. Full variable domain (missing parts from reference TRBV7-2 and TRBJ2-3): GAGVSQSPSNKVTEKGKDVELRCDPISGHTALYWYRQSLGQGLEFLIYFQGNSAPDKSGLPSDRFSAERTGGSVSTLTIQRTQQEDSAVYLCASSLVPAGATDTQYFGPGTRLTVL.

This clonotype was seen at least ten times. The chain links TRBV5-1 to TRBJ2-3, with 7 bases fitting TRBD2. The CDR3 covers 17 residues. V shed 3 bases, J shed 3 bases, and the junction held 13 bases outside the gene matches. Germline assignment: CDR1 SGHRS and CDR2 YFSETQ. The chain's CDR3 is CASSSGSRGSNTDTQYF. CDR3 sequence (DNA): TGCGCCAGCAGCTCAGGGAGTCGCGGGAGTAATACAGATACGCAGTATTTT.